Given below is one T cell receptor beta chain in context. The data belong to a study of T cell responses to AZD1222 COVID-19 vaccine. Profiled with immunoSEQ multiplex PCR; TCRdb holds only in-frame clones, not every one. The sample shows more than 150,000 clones, 80% to 90% of them seen only once. Per germline, CDR1 MNHEY and CDR2 SMNVEV (reference sequence). The CDR3 contains 17 residues. V lost 2 bases to trimming and J lost 0 bases, with 16 bases between them. This receptor was obtained from an adult in good health. This chain joins TRBV27 and TRBJ1-1; D is unresolved. Sequenced material: peripheral blood, taken on day 0 of AZD1222 vaccination. CDR3 region: CASSLRSPFRMNTEAFF. In nucleotides, the CDR3 is TGTGCCAGCAGTTTAAGGTCCCCATTCAGGATGAACACTGAAGCTTTCTTT.